This T cell receptor beta chain was observed in a study of T-cell memory formation after mild COVID-19. Study outcomes and limitations: The CD4+ clones that contracted clustered mainly within CM and EM, and the CD8+ clones concentrated in EMRA. Among clones contracting day 15 to 85, CD4/CD8 was balanced, whereas later expanders leaned CD4+.

For this clonotype: The antigen is undetermined.

TCRdb passed the 5' RACE reads through MiXCR, listing each CDR3 protein once. This sample has fewer than 550,000 distinct CDR3 sequences, with around 20% found just once. This clonotype originated in an adult woman who had mild COVID-19 (a few samples of this study predate the infection). Cell type and time point are not known. Material for sequencing was PBMCs or a T cell subset sorted from them (not recorded which).

DNA for the CDR3: TGTGCCAGCAGTGGTATCGATGAGCAGTTCTTC. Translation: CASSGIDEQFF. V is TRBV12-3 or TRBV12-4 and J is TRBJ2-1; D is uncertain. Trimming shortened V by 5 bases and J by 8 bases, and 7 bases separated the two germline ends. The CDR3 contains 11 residues.